This record covers a single TCR beta chain. Method: immunoSEQ multiplex PCR; TCRdb's copy keeps in-frame clones and lacks some. Here the sample spans some 150,000 clones, roughly 94% being singletons. This sample stems from a study of control samples from healthy donors and cancer patients. The sequenced sample was blood. This TCR derives from a man aged 40-55 years in good health.

Here the CDR3 DNA reads TGCGCCAGCAGCTTACAAATTACCGGGACAGGGGAGACCCAGTACTTC. Amino acid sequence: CASSLQITGTGETQYF. The chain uses TRBV5-1 and TRBJ2-5, with TRBD1 matching over 9 bases. CDR1 is SGHRS, CDR2 YFSETQ, per germline. The CDR3 loop spans 16 amino acids. V shed 2 bases and J 5 bases; nucleotides not matched to a gene: 10.